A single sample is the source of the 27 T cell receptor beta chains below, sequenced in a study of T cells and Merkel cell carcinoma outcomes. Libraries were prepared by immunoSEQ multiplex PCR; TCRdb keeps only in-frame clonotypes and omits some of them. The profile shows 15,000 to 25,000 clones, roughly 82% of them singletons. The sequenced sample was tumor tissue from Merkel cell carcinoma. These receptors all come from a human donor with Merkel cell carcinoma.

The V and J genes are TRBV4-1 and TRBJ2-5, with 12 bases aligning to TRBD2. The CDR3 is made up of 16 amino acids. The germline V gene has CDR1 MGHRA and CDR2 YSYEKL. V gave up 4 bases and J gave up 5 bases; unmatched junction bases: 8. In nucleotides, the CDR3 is TGCGCCAGCAGCCCGCCTAGCGGGGGGGCCCTGGAGACCCAGTACTTC. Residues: CASSPPSGGALETQYF.

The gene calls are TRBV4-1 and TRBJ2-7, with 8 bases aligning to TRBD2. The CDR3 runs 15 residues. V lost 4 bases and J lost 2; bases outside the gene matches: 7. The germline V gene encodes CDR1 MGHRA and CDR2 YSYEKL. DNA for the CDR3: TGCGCCAGCAGCCCCTGGGGTAGCGGGACCTACGAGCAGTACTTC. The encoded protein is CASSPWGSGTYEQYF.

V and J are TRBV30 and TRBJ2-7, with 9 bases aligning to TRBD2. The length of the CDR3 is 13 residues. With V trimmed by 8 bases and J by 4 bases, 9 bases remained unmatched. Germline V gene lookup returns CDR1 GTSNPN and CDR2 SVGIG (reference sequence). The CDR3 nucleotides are TGTGCCGGGGAGCGGGGGGCTCCTTACGAGCAGTACTTC. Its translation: CAGERGAPYEQYF.

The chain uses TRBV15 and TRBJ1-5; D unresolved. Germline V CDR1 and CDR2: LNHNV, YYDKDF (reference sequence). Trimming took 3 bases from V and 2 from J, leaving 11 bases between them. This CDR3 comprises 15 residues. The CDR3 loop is CATSRGVFRNQPQHF. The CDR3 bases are TGTGCCACCAGCAGGGGCGTGTTTCGCAATCAGCCCCAGCATTTT.

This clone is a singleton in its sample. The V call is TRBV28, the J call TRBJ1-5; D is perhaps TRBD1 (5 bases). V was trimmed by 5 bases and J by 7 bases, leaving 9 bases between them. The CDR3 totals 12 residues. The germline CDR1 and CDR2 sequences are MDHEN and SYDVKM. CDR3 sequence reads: CASSVTVQPQHF. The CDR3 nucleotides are TGTGCCAGCAGTGTGACAGTCCAGCCCCAGCATTTT.

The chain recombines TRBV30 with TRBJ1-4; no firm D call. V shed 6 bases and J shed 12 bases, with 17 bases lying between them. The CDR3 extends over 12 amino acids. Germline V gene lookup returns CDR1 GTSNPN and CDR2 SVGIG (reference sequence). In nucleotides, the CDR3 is TGTGCCTGCACGTCGGGATTTGAGGAACTGTTTTTT. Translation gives CACTSGFEELFF.

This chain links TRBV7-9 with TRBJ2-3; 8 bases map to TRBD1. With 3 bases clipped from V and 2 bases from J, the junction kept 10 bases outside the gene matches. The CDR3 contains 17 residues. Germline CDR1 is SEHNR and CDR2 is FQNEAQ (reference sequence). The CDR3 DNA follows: TGTGCCAGCAGCTTTGGCCGGACAGGGATGGCCACAGATACGCAGTATTTT. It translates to CASSFGRTGMATDTQYF. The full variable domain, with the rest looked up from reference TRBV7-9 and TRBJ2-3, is DTGVSQNPRHKITKRGQNVTFRCDPISEHNRLYWYRQTLGQGPEFLTYFQNEAQLEKSRLLSDRFSAERPKGSFSTLEIQRTEQGDSAMYLCASSFGRTGMATDTQYFGPGTRLTVL.

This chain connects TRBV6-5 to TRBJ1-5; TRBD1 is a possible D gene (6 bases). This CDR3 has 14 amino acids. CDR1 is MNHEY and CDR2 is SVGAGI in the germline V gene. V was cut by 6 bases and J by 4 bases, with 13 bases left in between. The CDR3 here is CASRSTGRNQPQHF. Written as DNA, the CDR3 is TGTGCCAGCAGATCAACAGGGCGTAATCAGCCCCAGCATTTT.

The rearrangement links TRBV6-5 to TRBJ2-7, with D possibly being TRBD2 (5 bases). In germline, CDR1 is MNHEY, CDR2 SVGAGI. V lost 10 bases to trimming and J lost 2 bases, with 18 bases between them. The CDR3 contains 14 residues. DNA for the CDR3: TGTGCCACCCTGGACGGACTCCTTCCCTACGAGCAGTACTTC. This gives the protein CATLDGLLPYEQYF.

The DNA for the CDR3 is TGTGCCAGCAGCTTATTGGTAGCGGGCTCCTACAATGAGCAGTTCTTC. It yields the protein CASSLLVAGSYNEQFF. The V gene is TRBV11-2, the J gene TRBJ2-1; 7 bases agree with TRBD2. The CDR3 spans 16 residues. Germline V gene data show CDR1 as SGHAT and CDR2 as FQNNGV. Unmatched junction bases numbered 4, after V lost 2 bases and J lost 0 bases.

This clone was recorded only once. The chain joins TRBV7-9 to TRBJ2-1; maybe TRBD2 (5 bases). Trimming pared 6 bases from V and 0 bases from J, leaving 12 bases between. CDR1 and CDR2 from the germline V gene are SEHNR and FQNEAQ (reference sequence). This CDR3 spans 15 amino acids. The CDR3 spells CASRSWRSSYNEQFF. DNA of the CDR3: TGTGCCAGCAGGTCTTGGAGGAGCTCCTACAATGAGCAGTTCTTC.

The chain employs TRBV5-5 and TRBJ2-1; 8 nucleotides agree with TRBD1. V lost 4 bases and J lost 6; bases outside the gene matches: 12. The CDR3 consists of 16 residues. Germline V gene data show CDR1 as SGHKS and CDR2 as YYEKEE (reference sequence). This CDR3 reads CASSRDDRGFFNEQFF. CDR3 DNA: TGTGCCAGCAGCCGAGATGACAGGGGTTTTTTCAATGAGCAGTTCTTC.

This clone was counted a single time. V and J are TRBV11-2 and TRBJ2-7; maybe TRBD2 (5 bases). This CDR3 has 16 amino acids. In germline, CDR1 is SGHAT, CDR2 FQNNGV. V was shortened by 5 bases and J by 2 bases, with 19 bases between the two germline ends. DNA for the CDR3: TGTGCCAGCAGCACCCTCCTCCGCGGGTCCGCCTACGAGCAGTACTTC. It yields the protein CASSTLLRGSAYEQYF.

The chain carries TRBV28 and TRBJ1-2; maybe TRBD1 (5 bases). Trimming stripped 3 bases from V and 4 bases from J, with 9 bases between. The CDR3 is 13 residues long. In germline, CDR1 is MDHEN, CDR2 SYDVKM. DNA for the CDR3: TGTGCCAGCAGTTTGATCGGGACCTATGGCTACACCTTC. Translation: CASSLIGTYGYTF.

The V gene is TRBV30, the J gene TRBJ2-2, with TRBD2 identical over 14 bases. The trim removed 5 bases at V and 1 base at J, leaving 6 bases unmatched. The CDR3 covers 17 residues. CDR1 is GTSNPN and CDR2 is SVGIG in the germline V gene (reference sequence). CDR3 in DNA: TGTGCCTGGGGGCGACTAGCGGGGGGGATGAACACCGGGGAGCTGTTTTTT. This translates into CAWGRLAGGMNTGELFF.

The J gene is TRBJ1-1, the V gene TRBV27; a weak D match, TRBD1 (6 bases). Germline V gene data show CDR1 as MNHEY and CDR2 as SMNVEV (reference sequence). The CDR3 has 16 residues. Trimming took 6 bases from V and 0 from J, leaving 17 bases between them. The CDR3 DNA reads TGTGCCAGCAGCGTCCTGGGGGGCGGGATGAACACTGAAGCTTTCTTT. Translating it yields CASSVLGGGMNTEAFF.

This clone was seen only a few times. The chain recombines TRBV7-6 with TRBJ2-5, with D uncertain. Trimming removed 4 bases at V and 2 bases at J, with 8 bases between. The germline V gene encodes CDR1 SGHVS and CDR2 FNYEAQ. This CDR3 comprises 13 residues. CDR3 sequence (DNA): TGTGCCAGCAGCTCCACAGCTCAAGAGACCCAGTACTTC. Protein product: CASSSTAQETQYF.

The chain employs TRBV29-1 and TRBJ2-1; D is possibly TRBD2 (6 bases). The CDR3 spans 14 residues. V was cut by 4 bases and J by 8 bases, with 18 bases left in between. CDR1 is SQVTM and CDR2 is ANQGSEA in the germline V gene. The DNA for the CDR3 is TGCAGCGTTGTACCCATAGGAGGGGTCCATGAGCAGTTCTTC. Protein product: CSVVPIGGVHEQFF.

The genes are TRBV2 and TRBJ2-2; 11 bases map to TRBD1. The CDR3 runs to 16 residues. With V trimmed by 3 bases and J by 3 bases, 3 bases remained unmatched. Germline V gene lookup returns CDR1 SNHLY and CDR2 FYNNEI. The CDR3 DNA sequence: TGTGCCAGCAGTGAGGACAGGGGGCATTACACCGGGGAGCTGTTTTTT. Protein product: CASSEDRGHYTGELFF.

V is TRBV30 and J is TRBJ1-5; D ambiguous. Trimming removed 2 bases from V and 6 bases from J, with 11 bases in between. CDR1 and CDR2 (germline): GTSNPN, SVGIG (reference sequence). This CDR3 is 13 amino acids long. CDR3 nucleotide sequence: TGTGCCTGGAGTTTTGGGGTGGGTCAGCCCCAGCATTTT. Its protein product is CAWSFGVGQPQHF.

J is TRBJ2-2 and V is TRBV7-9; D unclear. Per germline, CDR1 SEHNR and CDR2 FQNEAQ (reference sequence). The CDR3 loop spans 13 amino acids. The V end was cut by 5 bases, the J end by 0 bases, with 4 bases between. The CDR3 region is CASSIANTGELFF. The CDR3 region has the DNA TGTGCCAGCAGCATCGCGAACACCGGGGAGCTGTTTTTT.

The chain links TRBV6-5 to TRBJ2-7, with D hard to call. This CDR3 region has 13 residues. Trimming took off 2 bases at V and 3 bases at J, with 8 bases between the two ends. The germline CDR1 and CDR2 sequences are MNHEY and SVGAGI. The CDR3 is CASSYGLVYEQYF. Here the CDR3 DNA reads TGTGCCAGCAGTTACGGGCTAGTCTACGAGCAGTACTTC.

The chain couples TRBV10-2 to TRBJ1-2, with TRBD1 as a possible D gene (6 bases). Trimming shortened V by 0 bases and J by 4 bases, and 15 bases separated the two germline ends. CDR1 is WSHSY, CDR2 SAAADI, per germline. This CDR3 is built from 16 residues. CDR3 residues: CASSESNRGTTYGYTF. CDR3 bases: TGCGCCAGCAGTGAGTCGAACCGGGGGACAACCTATGGCTACACCTTC.

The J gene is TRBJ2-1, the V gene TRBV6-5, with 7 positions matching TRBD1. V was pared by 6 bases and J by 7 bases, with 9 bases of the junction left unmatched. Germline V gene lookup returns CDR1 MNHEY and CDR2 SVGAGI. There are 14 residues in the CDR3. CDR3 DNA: TGTGCCAGCAGAGAGGACAGGTTCCTAAATGAGCAGTTCTTC. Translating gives CASREDRFLNEQFF.

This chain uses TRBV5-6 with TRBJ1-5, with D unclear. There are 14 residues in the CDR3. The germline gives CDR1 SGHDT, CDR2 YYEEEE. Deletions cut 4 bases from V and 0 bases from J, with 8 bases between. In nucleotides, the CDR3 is TGTGCCAGCAGCGGAATCTATAGCAATCAGCCCCAGCATTTT. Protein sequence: CASSGIYSNQPQHF.

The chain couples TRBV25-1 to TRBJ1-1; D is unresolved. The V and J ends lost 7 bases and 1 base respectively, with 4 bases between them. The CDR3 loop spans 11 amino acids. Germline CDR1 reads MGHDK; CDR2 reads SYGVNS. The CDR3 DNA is TGTGCCAGCATAGCGAACACTGAAGCTTTCTTT. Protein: CASIANTEAFF. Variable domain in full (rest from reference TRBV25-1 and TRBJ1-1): EADIYQTPRYLVIGTGKKITLECSQTMGHDKMYWYQQDPGMELHLIHYSYGVNSTEKGDLSSESTVSRIRTEHFPLTLESARPSHTSQYLCASIANTEAFFGQGTRLTVV.

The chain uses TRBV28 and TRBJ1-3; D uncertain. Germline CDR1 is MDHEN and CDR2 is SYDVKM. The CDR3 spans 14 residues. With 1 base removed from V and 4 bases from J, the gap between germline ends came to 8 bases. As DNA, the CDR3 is TGTGCCAGCAGTTTATCCGACCTGGGAAACACCATATATTTT. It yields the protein CASSLSDLGNTIYF. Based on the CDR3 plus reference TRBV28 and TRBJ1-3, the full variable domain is DVKVTQSSRYLVKRTGEKVFLECVQDMDHENMFWYRQDPGLGLRLIYFSYDVKMKEKGDIPEGYSVSREKKERFSLILESASTNQTSMYLCASSLSDLGNTIYFGEGSWLTVV.